This T cell receptor gamma chain was retrieved from a study of Vδ1+ human thymocytes. Thymocytes were sorted as CD3+ TCRVdelta1+ TCRVdelta2- after alphabeta T cell depletion. V dropped 2 bases and J dropped 4; count of bases not matched to a gene: 4. The CDR3 is 14 amino acids. The germline V gene has CDR1 VTNTFY and CDR2 YDVSTARD (reference sequence). Extracted RNA was reverse transcribed into cDNA. The CDR3 regions were amplified by multiplex PCR from V-gene primers to a constant-region primer. TCRdb applied CATT to the multiplex PCR reads for clone calling. The data show 36,000 or so gamma-chain clones, 20% to 25% seen once. Regarding the study as a whole: In the thymus, TRG and TRD repertoires looked highly polyclonal with Gaussian CDR3 lengths. The authors advised highly purified populations and single-cell validation. Thymic delta-chain repertoires held 15% to 20% Vdelta2 sequences and few Vdelta3, despite high sort purity.

This clone was observed a few times. The antigen is not known. The TCR was taken from a girl less than two years old who had congenital heart surgery. Sequenced: Vdelta1+ gamma-delta thymocytes from the thymus. The subset here: FACS-sorted CD3+ TCRalphabeta- TCRVdelta1+ TCRVdelta2- thymocytes. The rearrangement uses TRGV3 and TRGJP1. The CDR3 nucleotides are TGTGCCACCTGGGACATGGGCACTGGTTGGTTCAAGATATTT. Encoded protein: CATWDMGTGWFKIF.